What follows are 17 T cell receptor beta chains derived from one specimen sequenced in a study of shared clonotypes between healthy human individuals. Naive CD8 cells were CD45RO-negative, positively selected for CCR7, excluding terminally differentiated effector memory CD45RA+ cells. Only in-frame clones appear in the TCRdb table, and some are missing; sequencing was by immunoSEQ multiplex PCR. This table holds approximately 740,000 clones, 90% to 95% found once. The source material was naive CD8+ T cells sorted from blood. Receptor source: a man aged 25 to 40 in good health.

The gene calls are TRBV27 and TRBJ2-1; possible D gene TRBD2, 5 bases. V lost 6 bases, J lost 1 base, and 13 bases lay in between. Germline CDR1 and CDR2: MNHEY and SMNVEV (reference sequence). The CDR3 runs to 15 residues. The CDR3 loop is CASSLYGESYNEQFF. CDR3 DNA sequence: TGTGCCAGCAGCCTTTACGGGGAGTCCTACAATGAGCAGTTCTTC.

Remarks on this clone: This sample includes further DNA sequences coding for the same CDR3. The genes are TRBV11-2 and TRBJ2-7, with TRBD2 identical over 10 bases. The CDR3 spans 16 residues. CDR1 and CDR2 from the germline V gene are SGHAT and FQNNGV. V shed 1 base and J 0 bases; nucleotides not matched to a gene: 3. CDR3 sequence (DNA): TGTGCCAGCAGCTTAGGGAGGACTAGCGGCTCCTACGAGCAGTACTTC. Translated, it gives CASSLGRTSGSYEQYF. The entire variable domain, with the rest obtained from reference TRBV11-2 and TRBJ2-7, is as follows: EAGVAQSPRYKIIEKRQSVAFWCNPISGHATLYWYQQILGQGPKLLIQFQNNGVVDDSQLPKDRFSAERLKGVDSTLKIQPAKLEDSAVYLCASSLGRTSGSYEQYFGPGTRLTVT.

This clone was detected once. The gene calls are TRBV19 and TRBJ2-6; D ambiguous. Trimming pared 6 bases from V and 0 bases from J, leaving 12 bases between. This CDR3 spans 16 amino acids. Germline CDR1 and CDR2: LNHDA and SQIVND (reference sequence). The CDR3 DNA follows: TGTGCCAGTAGCCCATGGATAAGCTCTGGGGCCAACGTCCTGACTTTC. This sequence encodes CASSPWISSGANVLTF.

The chain carries TRBV9 and TRBJ2-1; D might be TRBD1 (5 bases). In germline, CDR1 is SGDLS, CDR2 YYNGEE. The CDR3 spans 15 residues. The V end was cut by 4 bases, the J end by 0 bases, with 11 bases between. The CDR3 here is CASSPDTSSYNEQFF. CDR3 bases: TGTGCCAGCAGCCCGGACACGAGCTCCTACAATGAGCAGTTCTTC.

The V and J genes are TRBV6-5 and TRBJ2-5, with a weak D call TRBD2 (5 bases). The germline V and J ends were trimmed by 6 bases and 5 bases, with 19 bases remaining between them. The germline gives CDR1 MNHEY, CDR2 SVGAGI. The CDR3 runs 15 residues. The CDR3 bases are TGTGCCAGCAGCCCCGGGTCCTCGGGATCGGAGACCCAGTACTTC. This sequence encodes CASSPGSSGSETQYF.

As DNA, the CDR3 is TGTGCCAGCAGTTTTCTAGCGGGACAACAGACAGATACGCAGTATTTT. It encodes CASSFLAGQQTDTQYF. The gene calls are TRBV28 and TRBJ2-3, with 9 bases that match TRBD2. The J segment lost 3 bases and the V segment lost 3 bases, leaving 7 bases of the junction unmatched. The CDR3 contains 16 residues. Germline CDR1 and CDR2: MDHEN and SYDVKM.

The chain joins TRBV11-2 to TRBJ2-3; D may match TRBD1 or TRBD2 (7 bases each). The CDR3 sequence is 14 residues long. Germline CDR1 and CDR2: SGHAT and FQNNGV. Trimming cost V 10 bases and J 2 bases, with 16 bases left between them. The CDR3 sequence: CANRQGLLTDTQYF. CDR3 in DNA: TGTGCCAACAGACAGGGACTACTCACAGATACGCAGTATTTT.

The chain couples TRBV4-1 to TRBJ1-3; D is undetermined. CDR3 size: 17 residues. V was pared by 5 bases and J by 0 bases, with 17 bases between. Germline-derived CDR1 and CDR2 are MGHRA and YSYEKL. The CDR3 DNA is TGCGCCAGCAGCGCCCTCCCGACCCGCAGCTCTGGAAACACCATATATTTT. Its protein product is CASSALPTRSSGNTIYF.

The V gene is TRBV10-1, the J gene TRBJ1-1, with D unresolved. The CDR3 runs to 12 residues. The germline gives CDR1 WNHNN, CDR2 SYGVQD (reference sequence). Trimming stripped 3 bases from V and 1 base from J, with 3 bases between. CDR3 DNA: TGCGCCAGCAGTGAATGGAACACTGAAGCTTTCTTT. Translation: CASSEWNTEAFF.

This chain connects TRBV7-2 to TRBJ1-4; D is unclear. Germline V gene lookup returns CDR1 SGHTA and CDR2 FQGNSA. The CDR3 has 15 residues. Trimming shortened V by 1 base and J by 0 bases, and 6 bases separated the two germline ends. DNA of the CDR3: TGTGCCAGCAGCTTAGATTTTACAACTAATGAAAAACTGTTTTTT. This translates into CASSLDFTTNEKLFF.

The CDR3 is CASSESAEGSYEQYF. The CDR3 coding sequence is TGTGCCAGCAGTGAAAGTGCGGAGGGTTCCTACGAGCAGTACTTC. The chain joins TRBV6-1 to TRBJ2-7, with a possible D match to TRBD2 (6 bases). Germline V CDR1 and CDR2: MNHNS, SASEGT. The CDR3 totals 15 residues. V was cut by 2 bases and J by 1 base, with 12 bases left in between.

The table lists this clone with a count of one. The CDR3 nucleotides are TGTGCCAGCATGCAAGCGGGAGGCCCCCGGGTCTACGAGCAGTACTTC. Translated, it gives CASMQAGGPRVYEQYF. The gene calls are TRBV6-6 and TRBJ2-7; 9 bases are shared with TRBD2. The CDR3 totals 16 residues. Trimming at V came to 7 bases and at J to 3 bases, leaving 13 bases not matched to a gene. Looked up from germline, CDR1 is MNHNY and CDR2 is SVGAGI (reference sequence).

V is TRBV9 and J is TRBJ2-2; D ambiguous. The V end was cut by 0 bases, the J end by 9 bases, with 3 bases between. This CDR3 region has 11 residues. Germline assignment: CDR1 SGDLS and CDR2 YYNGEE. The CDR3 DNA sequence: TGTGCCAGCAGCGTAGATCGGGAGCTGTTTTTT. Its protein product is CASSVDRELFF.

The CDR3 DNA is TGTGCCAGCAGCCATGACCTCGGTAACAATGAGCAGTTCTTC. The encoded protein is CASSHDLGNNEQFF. The chain links TRBV5-4 to TRBJ2-1, with D unresolved. CDR1 and CDR2 from the germline V gene are SGHNT and YYREEE (reference sequence). The V end lost 4 bases, the J end lost 5 bases, and 13 bases lay between the germline ends. CDR3 size: 14 residues.

The V and J genes are TRBV2 and TRBJ2-6; 7 bases agree with TRBD1. Germline lookup yields CDR1 SNHLY and CDR2 FYNNEI. With 6 bases clipped from V and 4 bases from J, the junction kept 24 bases outside the gene matches. The CDR3 is 21 amino acids. As DNA, the CDR3 is TGTGCCAGCAGCCCTTTTTTCGTGGCGTCAGGGGGTTATGGCGGGGCCAACGTCCTGACTTTC. Residues: CASSPFFVASGGYGGANVLTF.

The CDR3 is CASSPELRDTYSYEQYF. For the CDR3, the DNA is TGTGCCAGCTCACCAGAACTCCGGGACACCTACTCCTACGAGCAGTACTTC. The chain uses TRBV18 and TRBJ2-7, with D possibly matching TRBD1 (6 bases). The V end lost 2 bases, the J end lost 0 bases, and 17 bases lay between the germline ends. The CDR3 has 17 residues. Germline lookup yields CDR1 KGHSH and CDR2 LQKENI.

The chain has TRBV30 and TRBJ2-1, with 7 bases identical to TRBD2. This CDR3 comprises 12 residues. Looked up from germline, CDR1 is GTSNPN and CDR2 is SVGIG (reference sequence). V dropped 7 bases and J dropped 5; count of bases not matched to a gene: 5. CDR3 coding DNA: TGTGCCTACCCGGGACTAAACAATGAGCAGTTCTTC. This encodes CAYPGLNNEQFF.